Listed below are T cell receptor beta chains from one sample, sequenced in a study of T cell repertoires in cytomegalovirus infection. TCRdb passed the reads through MiXCR, listing each CDR3 protein once. Of 110,000 to 150,000 distinct CDR3 sequences listed, roughly 6% are singletons. Sequenced input: PBMCs. The receptors were sampled from a human donor in good health (CMV status not recorded). Some clones in this sample may be carry-over from other donors' samples. Both conserved end residues are part of each CDR3. D genes are given only for firm matches. Rows give clone size only sometimes, using once, few, many, or a class for an expanded clone.

D	V	size	J	DNA	CDR3
NA	TRBV4-1	few	TRBJ2-7	TGCGCCAGCAGCCATAGTCGGGGGTCCTACTCCTACGAGCAGTACTTC	CASSHSRGSYSYEQYF
TRBD1	TRBV30	few	TRBJ1-2	TGTGCCTGGGGACAGGGGGATGGCTACACCTTC	CAWGQGDGYTF
NA	TRBV7-6	many	TRBJ1-2	TGTGCCAGCAGCTTAGCGGATCAGGGGACCGGCTATGGCTACACCTTC	CASSLADQGTGYGYTF
NA	TRBV7-2	many	TRBJ2-1	TGTGCCAGCAGCTTACAACAGGGAGGGAACAATGAGCAGTTCTTC	CASSLQQGGNNEQFF
NA	TRBV7-2	many	TRBJ1-2	TGTGCCAGCAGCTTAGGAACAGGTCTCTATGGCTACACCTTC	CASSLGTGLYGYTF
TRBD1	TRBV5-1	few	TRBJ2-5	TGCGCCAGCAGCCCATTGATTAACACAGGGGGCATGAAAGAGACCCAGTACTTC	CASSPLINTGGMKETQYF
NA	TRBV7-2	many	TRBJ2-6	TGTGCCAGCAGCTTAAATGAACCCGTCTCTGGGGCCAACGTCCTGACTTTC	CASSLNEPVSGANVLTF
NA	TRBV7-2	NA	TRBJ1-5	TGTGCCAGCGGCCCGAGGGTTGGCAATCAGCCCCAGCATTTT	CASGPRVGNQPQHF
NA	TRBV12-3/TRBV12-4	many	TRBJ2-1	TGTGCCAGCAGTTCCTCCGGGCCTGGGGTGAATGAGCAGTTCTTC	CASSSSGPGVNEQFF
NA	TRBV20-1	NA	TRBJ2-3	TGCAGTGCTAGTCTGCGGGGAGGTTCCACAGATACGCAGTATTTT	CSASLRGGSTDTQYF
TRBD1	TRBV2	many	TRBJ2-7	TGTGCCACCAACAAAGGGACAGGGGGCGGCGAGCAGTACTTC	CATNKGTGGGEQYF
TRBD2	TRBV7-2	many	TRBJ2-7	TGTGCCAGCAGCTTAGCTGTCCTAGCGGGCGGCTACGAGCAGTACTTC	CASSLAVLAGGYEQYF